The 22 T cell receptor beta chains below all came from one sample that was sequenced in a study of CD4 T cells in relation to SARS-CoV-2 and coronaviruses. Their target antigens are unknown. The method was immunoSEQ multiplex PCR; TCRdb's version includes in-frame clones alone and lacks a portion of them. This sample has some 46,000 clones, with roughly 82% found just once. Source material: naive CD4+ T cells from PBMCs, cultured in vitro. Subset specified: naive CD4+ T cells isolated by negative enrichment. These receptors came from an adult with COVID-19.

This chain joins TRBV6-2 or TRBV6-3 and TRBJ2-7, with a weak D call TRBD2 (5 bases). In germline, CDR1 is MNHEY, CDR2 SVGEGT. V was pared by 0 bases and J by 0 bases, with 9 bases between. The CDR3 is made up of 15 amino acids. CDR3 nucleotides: TGTGCCAGCAGTTACTCGACCGGGAACTCCTACGAGCAGTACTTC. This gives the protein CASSYSTGNSYEQYF.

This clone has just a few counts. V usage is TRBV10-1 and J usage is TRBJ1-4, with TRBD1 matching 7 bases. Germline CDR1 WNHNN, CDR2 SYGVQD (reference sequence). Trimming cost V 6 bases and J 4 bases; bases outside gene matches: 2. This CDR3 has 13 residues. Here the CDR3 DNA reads TGCGCCAGCAGGGGACAGTTTAATGAAAAACTGTTTTTT. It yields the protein CASRGQFNEKLFF.

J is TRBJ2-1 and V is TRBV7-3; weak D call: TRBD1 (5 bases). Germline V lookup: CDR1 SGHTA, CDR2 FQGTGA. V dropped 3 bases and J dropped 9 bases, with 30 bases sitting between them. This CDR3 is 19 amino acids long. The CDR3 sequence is CASSLFVQGSSLIFSEQFF. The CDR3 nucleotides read TGTGCCAGCAGCTTGTTTGTGCAGGGCAGCTCGTTGATTTTCAGTGAGCAGTTCTTC.

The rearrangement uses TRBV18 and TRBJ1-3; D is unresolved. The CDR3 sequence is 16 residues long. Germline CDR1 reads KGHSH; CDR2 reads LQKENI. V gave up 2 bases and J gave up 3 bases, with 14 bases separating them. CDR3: CASSPRRPEGGNTIYF. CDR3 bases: TGTGCCAGCTCACCAAGGAGGCCTGAGGGTGGAAACACCATATATTTT.

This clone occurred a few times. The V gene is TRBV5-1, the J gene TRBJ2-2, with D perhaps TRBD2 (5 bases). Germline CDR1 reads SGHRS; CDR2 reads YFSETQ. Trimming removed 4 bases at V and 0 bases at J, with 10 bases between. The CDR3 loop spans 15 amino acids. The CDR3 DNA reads TGCGCCAGCAGCGACACCGGGACGAACACCGGGGAGCTGTTTTTT. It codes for CASSDTGTNTGELFF.

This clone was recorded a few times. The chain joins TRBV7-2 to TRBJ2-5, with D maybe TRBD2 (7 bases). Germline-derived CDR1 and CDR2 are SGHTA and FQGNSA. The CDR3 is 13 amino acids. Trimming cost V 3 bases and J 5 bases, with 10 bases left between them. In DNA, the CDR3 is TGTGCCAGCAGCTTGAGGGGGGGTGAGACCCAGTACTTC. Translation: CASSLRGGETQYF.

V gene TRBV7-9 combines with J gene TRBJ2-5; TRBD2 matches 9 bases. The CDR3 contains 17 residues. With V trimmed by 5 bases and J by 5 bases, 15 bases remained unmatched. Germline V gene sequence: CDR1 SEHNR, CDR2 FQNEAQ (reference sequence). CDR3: CASSPAGGAGARETQYF. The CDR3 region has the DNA TGTGCCAGCAGCCCAGCGGGAGGAGCGGGAGCCAGGGAGACCCAGTACTTC.

The CDR3 spells CASLSAGAESTGELFF. In DNA form, the CDR3 reads TGTGCCAGTCTCTCGGCCGGGGCGGAGAGCACCGGGGAGCTGTTTTTT. The chain links TRBV19 to TRBJ2-2; D might be TRBD1 or TRBD2, each matching 5 bases. In germline, CDR1 is LNHDA, CDR2 SQIVND (reference sequence). Trimming took 8 bases from V and 4 from J, leaving 20 bases between them. This CDR3 comprises 16 residues.

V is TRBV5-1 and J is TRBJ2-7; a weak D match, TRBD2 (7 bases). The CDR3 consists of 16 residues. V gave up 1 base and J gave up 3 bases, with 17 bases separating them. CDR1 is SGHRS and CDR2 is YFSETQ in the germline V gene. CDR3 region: CASSLLGGLGYYEQYF. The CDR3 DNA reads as TGCGCCAGCAGCTTGTTGGGGGGGCTGGGCTACTACGAGCAGTACTTC.

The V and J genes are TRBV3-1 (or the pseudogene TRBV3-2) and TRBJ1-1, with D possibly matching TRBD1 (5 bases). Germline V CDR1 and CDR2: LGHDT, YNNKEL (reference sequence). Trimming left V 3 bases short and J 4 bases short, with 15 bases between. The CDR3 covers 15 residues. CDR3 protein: CASSQRGGIGTEAFF. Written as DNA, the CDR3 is TGTGCCAGCAGCCAGAGGGGAGGGATAGGCACTGAAGCTTTCTTT.

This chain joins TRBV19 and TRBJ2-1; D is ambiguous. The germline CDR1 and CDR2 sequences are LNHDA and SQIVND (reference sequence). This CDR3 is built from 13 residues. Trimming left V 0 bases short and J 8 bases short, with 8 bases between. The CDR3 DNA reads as TGTGCCAGTAGTATAGAGGGCCCCTATGAGCAGTTCTTC. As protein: CASSIEGPYEQFF.

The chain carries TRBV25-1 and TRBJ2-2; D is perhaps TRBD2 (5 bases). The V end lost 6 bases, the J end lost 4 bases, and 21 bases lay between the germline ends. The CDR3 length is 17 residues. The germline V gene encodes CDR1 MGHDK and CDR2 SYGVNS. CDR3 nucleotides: TGTGCCAGCAGACCCCCGCGGGCTGGTGGTGGCACCGGGGAGCTGTTTTTT. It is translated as CASRPPRAGGGTGELFF.

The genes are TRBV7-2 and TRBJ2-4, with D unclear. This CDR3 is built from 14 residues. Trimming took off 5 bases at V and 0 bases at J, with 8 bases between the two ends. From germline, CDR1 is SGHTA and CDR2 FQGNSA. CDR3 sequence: CASSEQVAKNIQYF. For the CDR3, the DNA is TGTGCCAGCAGCGAACAAGTAGCCAAAAACATTCAGTACTTC.

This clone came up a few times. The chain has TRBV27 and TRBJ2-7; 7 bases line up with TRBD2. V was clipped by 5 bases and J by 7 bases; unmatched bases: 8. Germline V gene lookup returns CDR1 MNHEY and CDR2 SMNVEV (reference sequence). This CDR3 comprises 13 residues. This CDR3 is CASSGRGIGEQYF. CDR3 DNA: TGTGCCAGCAGTGGGCGGGGGATCGGGGAGCAGTACTTC.

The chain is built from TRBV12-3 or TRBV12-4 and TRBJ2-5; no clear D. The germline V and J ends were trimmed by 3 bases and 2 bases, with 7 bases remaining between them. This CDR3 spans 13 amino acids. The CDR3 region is CASSFSNQETQYF. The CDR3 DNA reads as TGTGCCAGCAGTTTCTCGAATCAAGAGACCCAGTACTTC.

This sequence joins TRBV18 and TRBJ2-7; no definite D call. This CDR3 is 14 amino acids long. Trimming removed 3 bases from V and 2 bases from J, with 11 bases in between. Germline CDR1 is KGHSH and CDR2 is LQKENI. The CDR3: CASSPGSDTYEQYF. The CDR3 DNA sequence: TGTGCCAGCTCACCGGGCAGCGACACCTACGAGCAGTACTTC. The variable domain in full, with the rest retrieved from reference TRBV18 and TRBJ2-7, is NAGVMQNPRHLVRRRGQEARLRCSPMKGHSHVYWYRQLPEEGLKFMVYLQKENIIDESGMPKERFSAEFPKEGPSILRIQQVVRGDSAAYFCASSPGSDTYEQYFGPGTRLTVT.

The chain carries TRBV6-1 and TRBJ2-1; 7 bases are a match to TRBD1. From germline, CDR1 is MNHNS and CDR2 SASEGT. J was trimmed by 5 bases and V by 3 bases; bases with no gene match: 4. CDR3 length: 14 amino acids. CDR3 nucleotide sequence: TGTGCCAGCAGTGAGGGACAGTCTAACAATGAGCAGTTCTTC. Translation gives CASSEGQSNNEQFF.

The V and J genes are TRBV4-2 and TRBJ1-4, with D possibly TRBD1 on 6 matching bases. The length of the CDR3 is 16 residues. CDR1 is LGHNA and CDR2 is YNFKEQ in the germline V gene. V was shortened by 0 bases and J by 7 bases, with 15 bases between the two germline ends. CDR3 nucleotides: TGTGCCAGCAGCCAAGACGGCGAGACAGGAGTTGAAAAACTGTTTTTT. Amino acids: CASSQDGETGVEKLFF.

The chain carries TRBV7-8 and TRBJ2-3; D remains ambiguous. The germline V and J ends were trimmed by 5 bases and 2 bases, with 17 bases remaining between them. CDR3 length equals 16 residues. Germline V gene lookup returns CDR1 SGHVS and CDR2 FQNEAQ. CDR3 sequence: CASSRPPRLDTDTQYF. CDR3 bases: TGTGCCAGCAGCCGCCCGCCGAGGCTAGACACAGATACGCAGTATTTT. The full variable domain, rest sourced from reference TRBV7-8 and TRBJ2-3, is GAGVSQSPRYKVAKRGQDVALRCDPISGHVSLFWYQQALGQGPEFLTYFQNEAQLDKSGLPSDRFFAERPEGSVSTLKIQRTQQEDSAVYLCASSRPPRLDTDTQYFGPGTRLTVL.

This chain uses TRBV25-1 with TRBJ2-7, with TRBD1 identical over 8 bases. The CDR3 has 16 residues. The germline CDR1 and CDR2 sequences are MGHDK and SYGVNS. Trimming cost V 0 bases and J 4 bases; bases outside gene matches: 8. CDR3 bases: TGTGCCAGCAGTGAATACGGGACAGGCCGCGAATACGAGCAGTACTTC. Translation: CASSEYGTGREYEQYF.

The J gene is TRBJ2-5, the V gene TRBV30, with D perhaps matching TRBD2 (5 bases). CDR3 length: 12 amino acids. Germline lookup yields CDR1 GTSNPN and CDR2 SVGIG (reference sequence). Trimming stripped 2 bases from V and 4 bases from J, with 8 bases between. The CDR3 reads CAWSIGRETQYF. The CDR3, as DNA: TGTGCCTGGAGTATAGGGAGAGAGACCCAGTACTTC.

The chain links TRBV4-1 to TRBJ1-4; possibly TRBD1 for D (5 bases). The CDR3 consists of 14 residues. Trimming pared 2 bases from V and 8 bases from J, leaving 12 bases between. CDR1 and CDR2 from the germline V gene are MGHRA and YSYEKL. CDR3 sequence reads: CASSQWEGMEKLFF. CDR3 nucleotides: TGCGCCAGCAGCCAATGGGAGGGGATGGAAAAACTGTTTTTT.